The next 31 T cell receptor beta chains were all read from a single sample in a study of tumor-infiltrating lymphocytes in primary liver carcinoma. A constant-region primer served to make TCR beta cDNA from around 540 ng total RNA. For TCR beta, libraries were produced by three nested multiplex PCR rounds using slightly modified ARM-PCR. TRBV1-TRBV30 forward primers and a C-beta reverse primer were used in the first two PCR rounds, which each ran for about 11 cycles. From the multiplex PCR reads, TCRdb called clonotypes with MiXCR, one entry per CDR3 protein. The table lists approximately 54,000 distinct CDR3 sequences, about 73% of them singletons, with roughly 26% in the top ten. Bulk tissue was left unsorted, and RNA and DNA were co-extracted from about 20-30 mg of it. Sequenced input: liver tumor tissue from sampling region 2. Subset noted: tumor region T2, inferior pole. The receptors here all came from a man between 35 and 55 years old with primary liver carcinoma and hepatitis B virus infection.

In the case of this clonotype: A read error may produce the germline difference seen at one junction end. The chain has TRBV28 and TRBJ2-1; D is possibly TRBD2 (6 bases). Germline V gene sequence: CDR1 MDHEN, CDR2 SYDVKM. This CDR3 region has 14 residues. CDR3 amino acids: CASRFTGRGNGQFF. The CDR3, as DNA: TGTGCCAGCAGGTTTACCGGGAGAGGCAATGGGCAGTTCTTC.

As to this clonotype: Its ends do not fully match the called genes, so a read error is possible. The chain joins TRBV6-5 to TRBJ2-2, with D possibly being TRBD2 (5 bases). This CDR3 is built from 15 residues. Per the germline V gene, CDR1 is MNHEY and CDR2 is SVGAGI. CDR3 sequence: CASSYVVDGTGEPFF. CDR3 nucleotide sequence: TGTGCCAGCAGTTACGTAGTGGACGGCACCGGGGAGCCGTTTTTC.

J is TRBJ2-6 and V is TRBV28, with unresolved D. Trimming stripped 7 bases from V and 4 bases from J, with 17 bases between. The CDR3 is 16 residues long. Germline CDR1 is MDHEN and CDR2 is SYDVKM. The CDR3 region is CASKGLGVAGANVLTF. The CDR3 DNA is TGTGCCAGCAAAGGGCTAGGCGTGGCCGGGGCCAACGTCCTGACTTTC.

This clonotype is categorized as medium-sized. The V and J genes are TRBV12-3 or TRBV12-4 and TRBJ2-1; 13 bases map to TRBD2. The trim removed 6 bases at V and 6 bases at J, leaving 2 bases unmatched. The CDR3 spans 14 residues. CDR3 DNA: TGTGCCAGCAGCCGGACTAGCGGGAGCAATGAGCAGTTCTTC. This encodes CASSRTSGSNEQFF.

This clonotype was observed a single time. At one end the junction does not follow the germline gene, possibly because of a read error. The V gene is TRBV6-5, the J gene TRBJ2-1; 8 bases map to TRBD2. The CDR3 has 14 residues. Looked up from germline, CDR1 is MNHEY and CDR2 is SVGAGI. CDR3 residues: CASTPGLVYNEQSF. The CDR3 nucleotides read TGTGCCAGCACCCCGGGACTAGTGTACAATGAGCAGTCCTTC.

A word on this clonotype: The missing conserved phenylalanine or tryptophan at the end of this CDR3 makes a read error likely. The rearrangement links TRBV4-1 to TRBJ2-2; D not certain. Trimming pared 4 bases from V and 6 bases from J, leaving 12 bases between. Germline assignment: CDR1 MGHRA and CDR2 YSYEKL. This CDR3 comprises 14 residues. CDR3 in DNA: TGCGCCAGCAGCCGAGACATTGGGGCCGGGGAGCTGTTTTCT. Its protein product is CASSRDIGAGELFS.

Remarks on this clonotype: Sequence at one end of the junction differs from germline and may be a read error. The J gene is TRBJ2-6, the V gene TRBV6-1; no reliable D call. The CDR3 is 15 amino acids. Germline V gene sequence: CDR1 MNHNS, CDR2 SASEGT. The DNA of the CDR3 is TGTGTCAGCAGCCTCGGTGACGGGGGGGCCAACGTCCTGACTTTC. This encodes CVSSLGDGGANVLTF.

With regard to this clonotype: An end of the junction does not agree with germline; a read error may underlie this. The V call is TRBV6-1, the J call TRBJ1-2, with TRBD1 matching 8 bases. The CDR3 loop spans 12 amino acids. Germline V gene sequence: CDR1 MNHNS, CDR2 SASEGT. The CDR3 coding sequence is TGTGCCAGCAGCGGACAGGGTAGGGGCTACATCTTC. This sequence encodes CASSGQGRGYIF.

This clonotype was recorded once. Germline is not matched at one junction end, which may reflect a read error. The gene calls are TRBV12-3 or TRBV12-4 and TRBJ1-1; maybe TRBD1 (5 bases). The CDR3 consists of 12 residues. DNA of the CDR3: TGTGCCAGCAGTCAGGGCGGCACTGACGCTTTCTTT. This codes for CASSQGGTDAFF.

Concerning this clonotype itself: A much more abundant neighbour one base away suggests this may be a read error. CDR3 DNA sequence: TGCAGCGTTACGACAGGGAAAGCTTTCTTT. Protein sequence: CSVTTGKAFF. The chain combines TRBV29-1 with TRBJ1-1, with 7 bases lining up with TRBD1. The CDR3 runs 10 residues. From germline, CDR1 is SQVTM and CDR2 ANQGSEA. The ends lost 5 bases at V and 9 bases at J; junction bases unmatched: 3.

This sequence joins TRBV20-1 and TRBJ2-2, with no clear D. This CDR3 has 14 residues. Per the germline V gene, CDR1 is DFQATT and CDR2 is SNEGSKA (reference sequence). The ends were cut back, 6 bases at V and 6 bases at J, with 17 bases in the middle. The CDR3 DNA reads TGCAGTGCCCCTACCCTAGGAAAGCCCGGGGAGCTGTTTTTT. This translates into CSAPTLGKPGELFF.

A word on this clonotype: Since a much larger clone is just one base distant, this may be a read error. V is TRBV28 and J is TRBJ2-3, with a tentative D call TRBD2 (6 bases). The CDR3 is 14 residues long. Germline loops: CDR1 MDHEN, CDR2 SYDVKM. The CDR3 nucleotides are TGTGCCAGCAGTTTAGACGGGAGTACAGATAGGCAGTATTTT. It is translated as CASSLDGSTDRQYF.

Remarks on this clonotype: Since a much larger clone is just one base distant, this may be a read error. V usage is TRBV2 and J usage is TRBJ2-5, with D uncertain. The CDR3 sequence is 13 residues long. Germline V gene sequence: CDR1 SNHLY, CDR2 FYNNEI. The CDR3: CATSEGSGETQYF. The DNA for the CDR3 is TGTGCCACCAGTGAAGGGTCGGGCGAGACCCAGTACTTC. Using reference TRBV2 and TRBJ2-5 for the parts outside the CDR3, the full variable domain is EPEVTQTPSHQVTQMGQEVILRCVPISNHLYFYWYRQILGQKVEFLVSFYNNEISEKSEIFDDQFSVERPDGSNFTLKIRSTKLEDSAMYFCATSEGSGETQYFGPGTRLLVL.

Note on this clonotype: One end of the junction does not line up with germline, which may come from a read error. The chain uses TRBV19 and TRBJ2-2; D tentatively fits TRBD1 or TRBD2 (6 bases each). The CDR3 length is 17 residues. CDR1 LNHDA and CDR2 SQIVND come from the germline V gene (reference sequence). CDR3 nucleotides: TGTGTCAGTAGTATCTGGAGGGGGAAAAGTGACACCGGGGAGCTGTTTTTT. Residues: CVSSIWRGKSDTGELFF.

In regard to this clonotype: Sequence at one end of the junction differs from germline and may be a read error. J is TRBJ2-1 and V is TRBV5-4, with D unresolved. This CDR3 contains 15 residues. Germline CDR1 and CDR2: SGHNT and YYREEE (reference sequence). In DNA form, the CDR3 reads TGCGCCACGAGCTCTTTGGGAAGGGTCTACAATGAGCAGTTCTTC. It encodes CATSSLGRVYNEQFF.

Notes on this clonotype: This may be a read error, as it is one base from a much larger clone. In nucleotides, the CDR3 is TGCGCCGGCAGCACCTCTAGCGGGACTAACACCGGGGAGCTGTTTTTT. It translates to CAGSTSSGTNTGELFF. This rearrangement joins TRBV5-1 to TRBJ2-2, with 9 positions matching TRBD2. Germline-derived CDR1 and CDR2 are SGHRS and YFSETQ. This CDR3 is built from 16 residues.

This chain connects TRBV5-1 to TRBJ2-7, with 11 bases that match TRBD2. The CDR3 runs 15 residues. V gave up 7 bases and J gave up 3 bases; unmatched junction bases: 9. Germline V gives CDR1 SGHRS, CDR2 YFSETQ. CDR3 residues: CASGETSGVVYEQYF. CDR3 DNA: TGCGCCAGCGGCGAGACTAGCGGGGTTGTCTACGAGCAGTACTTC.

The chain joins TRBV10-2 to TRBJ2-1, with D possibly TRBD2 on 5 matching bases. The CDR3 is made up of 15 amino acids. V was shortened by 4 bases and J by 8 bases, with 18 bases between the two germline ends. Per germline, CDR1 WSHSY and CDR2 SAAADI. The CDR3 here is CASSGTRVGLDEQFF. The DNA of the CDR3 is TGCGCCAGCAGTGGTACGCGGGTGGGCCTAGATGAGCAGTTCTTC.

Regarding this clonotype: One end of the junction is discordant with germline, which a read error may explain. J is TRBJ2-1 and V is TRBV20-1; possibly TRBD1 or TRBD2 for D (5 bases each). The CDR3 has 13 residues. Germline values: CDR1 DFQATT, CDR2 SNEGSKA (reference sequence). The CDR3 is CSARESHGDELFF. The CDR3 nucleotides are TGCAGTGCTAGAGAAAGCCACGGGGACGAGCTGTTCTTC.

This clonotype showed up just once. This is likely a read error, given that the CDR3 carries no conserved phenylalanine or tryptophan at its end. The chain is built from TRBV10-1 and TRBJ2-7; a possible D gene is TRBD1 (6 bases). From germline, CDR1 is WNHNN and CDR2 SYGVQD (reference sequence). The CDR3 covers 15 residues. CDR3 in DNA: TGCACCAGCAGTGAAGGGGGACCCCCTTTCTACGAGCAGTACTCC. Residues: CTSSEGGPPFYEQYS.

As for this clonotype: Since the CDR3 does not end with the conserved phenylalanine or tryptophan, this likely comes from a read error. The J gene is TRBJ2-1, the V gene TRBV10-1; 16 bases line up with TRBD2. V was clipped by 3 bases and J by 7 bases; unmatched bases: 12. Germline assignment: CDR1 WNHNN and CDR2 SYGVQD (reference sequence). The CDR3 totals 19 residues. CDR3 amino acids: CASSDMGLAGGTRTNEQFI. The CDR3 bases are TGCGCCAGCAGTGACATGGGACTAGCGGGAGGGACGCGAACGAATGAGCAGTTCATC.

The gene calls are TRBV4-1 and TRBJ2-1; 11 bases are shared with TRBD2. Germline V lookup: CDR1 MGHRA, CDR2 YSYEKL. Unmatched junction bases numbered 9, after V lost 6 bases and J lost 5 bases. This CDR3 is built from 16 residues. CDR3 sequence: CASSQFGTSGDNEQFF. In DNA, the CDR3 is TGCGCCAGCAGTCAGTTCGGGACTAGCGGTGACAATGAGCAGTTCTTC.

The chain links TRBV28 to TRBJ2-5, with D perhaps being TRBD1 or TRBD2 (5 bases each). The CDR3 runs 11 residues. The V and J ends lost 3 bases and 14 bases respectively, with 13 bases between them. Germline CDR1 reads MDHEN; CDR2 reads SYDVKM. The CDR3 is CASSFRETKYF. In nucleotides, the CDR3 is TGTGCCAGCAGTTTCAGGGAGACCAAATACTTC.

A word on this clonotype: An end of the junction does not agree with germline; a read error may underlie this. The rearrangement joins TRBV10-3 to TRBJ2-5, with D maybe TRBD1 (6 bases). The CDR3 is 15 amino acids. Germline V CDR1 and CDR2: ENHRY, SYGVKD. For the CDR3, the DNA is TGTGCCTTCAGTGAGGGACATCTTTCTCAAGAGACCCAGTACTTC. It specifies CAFSEGHLSQETQYF.

The chain has TRBV6-1 and TRBJ2-1; unclear D gene. V was cut by 2 bases and J by 12 bases, with 8 bases left in between. The CDR3 totals 11 residues. Germline-derived CDR1 and CDR2 are MNHNS and SASEGT. CDR3 amino acids: CASSEQNGQFF. DNA of the CDR3: TGTGCCAGCAGTGAACAGAACGGGCAGTTCTTC.

In the case of this clonotype: One end of the junction does not line up with germline, which may come from a read error. This sequence joins TRBV6-5 and TRBJ2-7; D unresolved. CDR3 length: 12 residues. CDR1 is MNHEY, CDR2 SVGAGI, per germline. CDR3 loop: CATRRAFYEQYF. The CDR3 DNA reads as TGTGCCACCAGAAGGGCATTCTACGAGCAATACTTC.

This clonotype was picked up a small number of times. Since a much larger clone is just one base distant, this may be a read error. The gene calls are TRBV5-1 and TRBJ2-7, with TRBD2 as a possible D gene (6 bases). The V gene's germline CDR1 is SGHRS and CDR2 YFSETQ. The CDR3 totals 13 residues. CDR3 protein: CASREGSSHEQYF. The CDR3 bases are TGCGCCAGCAGGGAGGGGAGCTCCCACGAGCAGTACTTC. The variable domain in full, with the rest retrieved from reference TRBV5-1 and TRBJ2-7, is KAGVTQTPRYLIKTRGQQVTLSCSPISGHRSVSWYQQTPGQGLQFLFEYFSETQRNKGNFPGRFSGRQFSNSRSEMNVSTLELGDSALYLCASREGSSHEQYFGPGTRLTVT.

The V and J genes are TRBV5-1 and TRBJ2-7; 7 bases fit TRBD2. The germline V gene encodes CDR1 SGHRS and CDR2 YFSETQ. The CDR3 consists of 15 residues. The junction had 6 bases not matched to a gene; V was cut back by 1 base and J by 2 bases. DNA for the CDR3: TGCGCCAGCAGCTTGATAGGTCTAGCGGCCTACGAGCAGTACTTC. Residues: CASSLIGLAAYEQYF.

V usage is TRBV28 and J usage is TRBJ1-1, with D hard to call. Between the trimmed V and J ends, which lost 4 bases and 6 bases, there was a span of 18 bases. The germline V gene encodes CDR1 MDHEN and CDR2 SYDVKM. The CDR3 loop spans 15 amino acids. CDR3 residues: CASSSLVGSRPEAFF. CDR3 in DNA: TGTGCCAGCAGTTCCCTGGTTGGATCGCGGCCTGAAGCTTTCTTT.

A remark on this clonotype: This may be a read error: a much more frequent sequence differs by one nucleotide. DNA of the CDR3: TGTGCCAGCAGTTTTTTGGCTAATGAAAAACTGGTTTTT. Encoded protein: CASSFLANEKLVF. The V and J genes are TRBV28 and TRBJ1-4; no clear D. This CDR3 spans 13 amino acids. Germline CDR1 reads MDHEN; CDR2 reads SYDVKM.

Of note for this clonotype: This likely comes from a read error, as the CDR3 has no conserved phenylalanine or tryptophan at its end. This rearrangement joins TRBV5-1 to TRBJ1-4, with TRBD1 matching over 9 bases. CDR1 and CDR2 from the germline V gene are SGHRS and YFSETQ. This CDR3 spans 15 amino acids. The CDR3 nucleotides read TGCGCTAGCAGAACCGGGACAGGGATGGGGGAAAAACTGTTTTTA. Translating it yields CASRTGTGMGEKLFL.